The 28 T cell receptor beta chains below were found in one sample sequenced in a study of tumor-infiltrating lymphocytes in primary liver carcinoma. Total RNA and DNA came together from around 20-30 mg of bulk tissue without cell sorting. Priming with a constant-region primer yielded TCR beta cDNA from roughly 490 ng total RNA. Each TCR beta library was derived from three nested multiplex PCR rounds that employed slightly modified ARM-PCR. The first two PCR rounds used TRBV1-TRBV30 primers with a Cbeta primer, around 10 cycles each. In TCRdb, the multiplex PCR reads were re-called with MiXCR into one record per CDR3 protein. The sample has 75,000 to 90,000 distinct CDR3 sequences; over 60% are singletons. The sequenced sample was liver tumor tissue from sampling region 1. Subset: tumor region T1, superior pole. The receptors here all came from a man aged 40-50 years with primary liver carcinoma and hepatitis B virus infection.

The chain uses TRBV5-6 and TRBJ1-4; 10 bases match TRBD1. The germline gives CDR1 SGHDT, CDR2 YYEEEE. Trimming took 8 bases from V and 7 from J; bases not matched to a gene: 14. CDR3 length equals 16 residues. CDR3 sequence: CASSTTGGGGIEKLFF. CDR3 bases: TGTGCCAGTAGCACGACAGGGGGCGGTGGTATTGAAAAACTGTTTTTT.

As to this clonotype: Its ends do not fully match the called genes, so a read error is possible. The chain recombines TRBV4-1 with TRBJ1-6; 9 nucleotides match TRBD1. The CDR3 has 20 residues. Germline-derived CDR1 and CDR2 are MGHRA and YSYEKL. For the CDR3, the DNA is TGCGCCAGCGGCCAAGAGGCAGGACAGGGGAATCCGTCTTATAATCCACCCCTCCACTTT. Amino acid sequence: CASGQEAGQGNPSYNPPLHF.

On this clonotype itself: A read error may account for a junction end that differs from germline. The chain has TRBV29-1 and TRBJ1-4, with 8 nucleotides matching TRBD1. Looked up from germline, CDR1 is SQVTM and CDR2 is ANQGSEA. There are 15 residues in the CDR3. CDR3 region: CSVEALGQGDEKMFF. The DNA of the CDR3 is TGTAGCGTTGAAGCCCTTGGACAGGGTGATGAAAAAATGTTTTTT.

CDR3 protein: CAGYRGIANEQFF. The DNA of the CDR3 is TGTGCCGGCTACAGGGGGATCGCCAATGAGCAGTTCTTC. This chain uses TRBV2 with TRBJ2-1, with TRBD1 matching over 8 bases. This CDR3 has 13 amino acids. Germline assignment: CDR1 SNHLY and CDR2 FYNNEI. The J segment lost 6 bases and the V segment lost 11 bases, leaving 9 bases of the junction unmatched.

This clonotype was seen more than once but under ten times. This CDR3 is missing its conserved last phenylalanine or tryptophan, likely due to a read error. No DNA is shown, since the ends of the CDR3 on it are uncertain; the CDR3 is the one TCRdb lists. The chain joins TRBV29-1 to TRBJ2-4; TRBD2, the table's D call, lacks a check against the DNA. A total of 11 residues make up the CDR3, ends included. Germline loops: CDR1 SQVTM, CDR2 ANQGSEA. The CDR3 loop reads CNVDVEGQAYL.

As to this clonotype: This sequence may be a read error, since a much larger clone differs from it by one base. The chain recombines TRBV6-5 with TRBJ1-1; perhaps TRBD1 as D (5 bases). Germline CDR1 is MNHEY and CDR2 is SVGAGI. The CDR3 sequence is 14 residues long. CDR3 bases: TGTGCCAGCAGTTACGGCAGGGCGGGAACTGGAGCTATCTTT. Protein sequence: CASSYGRAGTGAIF.

This clonotype showed up just once. At one end the junction does not follow the germline gene, possibly because of a read error. The genes are TRBV12-3 or TRBV12-4 and TRBJ2-1; no clear D. The CDR3 contains 12 residues. CDR3 protein: CASSAGGNEHFF. CDR3 nucleotides: TGTGCCAGCAGTGCAGGTGGGAATGAGCATTTCTTC.

The chain employs TRBV21-1 and TRBJ2-4; the D call of TRBD2 is as the table states it, not checked on the DNA. TRBV21-1 represents a pseudogene. CDR3 size: 15 residues. The CDR3 spells CASSNAVTGGNIQYF. DNA of the CDR3: TGTGCCAGCAGCAATGCGGTTACTGGAGGTAACATTCAGTACTTC.

A remark on this clonotype: A junction boundary mismatches the germline segment, possibly from a read error. The chain combines TRBV11-2 with TRBJ2-7, with 12 bases matching TRBD2. CDR1 and CDR2 (germline): SGHAT, FQNNGV. The CDR3 runs to 18 residues. The CDR3 coding sequence is TGTGCCAGGAGCTTATCCGTTGGACTAGCGGGATGGGGGTACGGGCAGTACTTC. Its translation is CARSLSVGLAGWGYGQYF. The full variable domain, its missing parts supplied by reference TRBV11-2 and TRBJ2-7, is EAGVAQSPRYKIIEKRQSVAFWCNPISGHATLYWYQQILGQGPKLLIQFQNNGVVDDSQLPKDRFSAERLKGVDSTLKIQPAKLEDSAVYLCARSLSVGLAGWGYGQYFGPGTRLTVT.

The rearrangement joins TRBV11-3 to TRBJ1-1; tentative D call: TRBD1 (6 bases). The CDR3 covers 13 residues. CDR1 SGHNT and CDR2 YENEEA come from the germline V gene. DNA of the CDR3: TGTGTCAGTAGCTTAGTAGGGGGGACTGAAGCTTTCTTT. Amino acid sequence: CVSSLVGGTEAFF.

On this clonotype: A read error is possible here, since a much larger clone lies one base away. The missing conserved phenylalanine or tryptophan at the end of this CDR3 makes a read error likely. The CDR3 DNA reads as TGTGCCTGGAGTGTGGGCGGGCAAGAGACCCAGTACATC. It is translated as CAWSVGGQETQYI. The chain combines TRBV30 with TRBJ2-5; perhaps TRBD2 as D (5 bases). The germline V gene has CDR1 GTSNPN and CDR2 SVGIG (reference sequence). The CDR3 is made up of 13 amino acids. The germline V and J ends were trimmed by 0 bases and 2 bases, with 7 bases remaining between them.

Remarks on this clonotype: The junction shows a germline mismatch at one end, possibly a read error. The chain is built from TRBV6-5 and TRBJ2-7, with 11 bases fitting TRBD1. This CDR3 contains 15 residues. Germline-derived CDR1 and CDR2 are MNHEY and SVGAGI. This CDR3 reads CASTYGQGAAYEQCF. CDR3 sequence (DNA): TGTGCCAGCACTTATGGACAGGGGGCTGCCTATGAGCAGTGCTTC.

Many counts were recorded for this clonotype. This sequence joins TRBV12-3 or TRBV12-4 and TRBJ2-7, with 9 bases identical to TRBD1. The V segment lost 8 bases and the J segment 7 bases; nucleotides outside the gene matches: 9. CDR3 length equals 13 residues. The DNA of the CDR3 is TGTGCCAGCGGCGGACAGGGGCTTGAGGAGCAGTACTTC. Translating it yields CASGGQGLEEQYF.

This clonotype was seen many times. The V call is TRBV7-9, the J call TRBJ2-5; D may be TRBD1 or TRBD2 (6 bases each). Germline CDR1 reads SEHNR; CDR2 reads FQNEAQ (reference sequence). This CDR3 comprises 17 residues. Trimming shortened V by 5 bases and J by 1 base, and 20 bases separated the two germline ends. The CDR3 coding sequence is TGTGCCAGCAGCCAGCAGGCGGGACATCCTCTCCAAGAGACCCAGTACTTC. This sequence encodes CASSQQAGHPLQETQYF.

At least ten counts were recorded for this clonotype. The chain combines TRBV29-1 with TRBJ2-2; TRBD1 is a possible D gene (5 bases). Trimming cost V 6 bases and J 6 bases, with 11 bases left between them. The CDR3 contains 12 residues. The germline CDR1 and CDR2 sequences are SQVTM and ANQGSEA. The CDR3 DNA reads TGCAGCGTCCGAGCAGGGCCCGGGGAGCTGTTTTTT. Its translation is CSVRAGPGELFF.

This chain connects TRBV7-2 to TRBJ2-7, with D unclear. CDR3 length: 15 amino acids. V gave up 1 base and J gave up 2 bases, with 12 bases separating them. The germline CDR1 and CDR2 sequences are SGHTA and FQGNSA. CDR3 residues: CASSLGRSATYEQYF. The CDR3 DNA is TGTGCCAGCAGCTTAGGACGCTCGGCCACCTACGAGCAGTACTTC.

This clonotype is a singleton in its sample. A read error is likely, as this CDR3 ends without the conserved phenylalanine or tryptophan. This chain links TRBV4-2 with TRBJ2-2, with TRBD1 matching over 11 bases. Germline loops: CDR1 LGHNA, CDR2 YNFKEQ. The length of the CDR3 is 18 residues. Here the CDR3 reads CAGSQPGTGGLNTGELFL. In DNA, the CDR3 is TGTGCCGGCAGCCAACCAGGGACAGGGGGTTTGAACACCGGGGAGCTGTTTCTT.

A remark on this clonotype: The junction does not match germline at one end; this may be a read error. The rearrangement joins TRBV29-1 to TRBJ1-1; 7 bases map to TRBD1. The CDR3 has 14 amino acids. CDR1 and CDR2 from the germline V gene are SQVTM and ANQGSEA. CDR3 coding DNA: TGCAGCGCTGAAGTTTGGGGACAGAAACCTGAAGCTTTCTTT. It translates to CSAEVWGQKPEAFF.

This clonotype was recorded a few times. At one end, the junction sequence differs from germline, possibly due to a read error. The rearrangement uses TRBV13 and TRBJ2-7; D unclear. Germline CDR1 is PRHDT and CDR2 is FYEKMQ (reference sequence). This CDR3 contains 11 residues. The CDR3 protein is CANSLRGEQYF. The CDR3 DNA sequence: TGTGCCAACAGCTTGCGCGGTGAGCAGTACTTC.

V is TRBV4-1 and J is TRBJ2-2, with TRBD1 matching over 9 bases. The V gene end was trimmed by 11 bases and the J gene end by 4 bases; junction bases not matched to a gene: 11. Per the germline V gene, CDR1 is MGHRA and CDR2 is YSYEKL. The length of the CDR3 is 15 residues. In nucleotides, the CDR3 is TGCGCCGCCGGTCGGGACAGGGTTTTCACCGGGGAGCTGTTTTTT. It is translated as CAAGRDRVFTGELFF.

As to this clonotype: It is likely a read error, because the conserved phenylalanine at the end of the CDR3 is missing. J is TRBJ2-2 and V is TRBV11-2; tentatively, D is TRBD2 (5 bases). Germline V gives CDR1 SGHAT, CDR2 FQNNGV. This CDR3 comprises 17 residues. V lost 4 bases and J lost 4, with 19 bases in between. The CDR3 coding sequence is TGTGCCAGCAGCTCTTTAACGGGTGGGAGTGCCACCGGGGAGCTGTTTTCT. Translating gives CASSSLTGGSATGELFS.

V and J are TRBV4-2 and TRBJ1-4, with D unclear. This CDR3 comprises 16 residues. The germline V gene encodes CDR1 LGHNA and CDR2 YNFKEQ. V lost 4 bases and J lost 5, with 17 bases in between. The CDR3 loop is CASSPHTQKKNEKLFF. DNA of the CDR3: TGTGCCAGCAGCCCCCATACGCAGAAAAAAAATGAAAAACTGTTTTTT.

This clonotype was recorded a few times. This sequence joins TRBV28 and TRBJ1-1, with unresolved D. CDR3 length equals 11 residues. Germline V gene data show CDR1 as MDHEN and CDR2 as SYDVKM. The ends were cut back, 9 bases at V and 6 bases at J, with 11 bases in the middle. The CDR3 sequence is CASNPGAEAFF. CDR3 coding DNA: TGTGCCAGTAACCCCGGGGCTGAAGCTTTCTTT.

Concerning this clonotype itself: The germline gene is not matched at one end of the junction; a read error may be the cause. CDR3: CASSYGYEHYF. The CDR3 region has the DNA TGTGCCAGCAGTTACGGCTACGAGCACTACTTC. The rearrangement joins TRBV12-3 or TRBV12-4 to TRBJ2-7, with D uncertain. The CDR3 covers 11 residues.

This rearrangement joins TRBV4-1 to TRBJ1-5; tentative D call: TRBD1 (6 bases). Germline V lookup: CDR1 MGHRA, CDR2 YSYEKL. The CDR3 loop spans 17 amino acids. Trimming took 9 bases from V and 0 from J, leaving 21 bases between them. Here the CDR3 DNA reads TGCGCCAGGAGCGATGTCAGTGGGGGCTATAGCAATCAGCCCCAGCATTTT. Translating it yields CARSDVSGGYSNQPQHF.

The chain is built from TRBV28 and TRBJ1-2, with 9 bases aligning to TRBD1. Trimming at V came to 6 bases and at J to 14 bases, leaving 16 bases not matched to a gene. The CDR3 is 14 amino acids. CDR1 and CDR2 (germline): MDHEN, SYDVKM. Here the CDR3 reads CASSPGQGFYGCTF. CDR3 nucleotides: TGTGCCAGCAGCCCGGGACAGGGTTTCTATGGCTGTACCTTC.

The chain joins TRBV30 to TRBJ1-2, with D unclear. This CDR3 is built from 13 residues. In germline, CDR1 is GTSNPN, CDR2 SVGIG (reference sequence). V was trimmed by 4 bases and J by 13 bases, leaving 22 bases between them. In nucleotides, the CDR3 is TGTGCCTGGAACGCCGGCGAACTCTATGGTTGCACCTTC. This gives the protein CAWNAGELYGCTF.

The chain carries TRBV28 and TRBJ2-7; a weak D match, TRBD2 (6 bases). The CDR3 has 11 amino acids. From germline, CDR1 is MDHEN and CDR2 SYDVKM. The CDR3 sequence: CAFRRDYEQYF. The CDR3 region has the DNA TGTGCATTTCGGCGGGACTACGAGCAGTACTTC.